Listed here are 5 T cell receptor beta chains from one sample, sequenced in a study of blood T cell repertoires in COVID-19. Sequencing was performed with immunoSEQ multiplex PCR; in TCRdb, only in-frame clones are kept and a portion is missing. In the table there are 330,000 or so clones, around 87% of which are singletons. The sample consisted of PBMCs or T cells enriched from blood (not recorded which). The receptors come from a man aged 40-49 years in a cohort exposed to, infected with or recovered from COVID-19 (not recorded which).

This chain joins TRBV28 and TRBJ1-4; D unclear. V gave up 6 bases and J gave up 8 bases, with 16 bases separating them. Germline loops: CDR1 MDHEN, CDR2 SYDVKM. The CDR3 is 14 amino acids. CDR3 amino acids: CASRRESQTEKLFF. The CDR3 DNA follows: TGTGCCAGCAGGCGGGAGTCGCAAACCGAAAAACTGTTTTTT.

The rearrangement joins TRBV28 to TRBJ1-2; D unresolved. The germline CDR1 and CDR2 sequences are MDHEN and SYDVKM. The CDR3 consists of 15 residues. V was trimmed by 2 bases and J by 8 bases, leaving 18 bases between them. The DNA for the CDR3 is TGTGCCAGCAGTTTACCCGAGGCTAAAACGGGGGGCTACACCTTC. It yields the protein CASSLPEAKTGGYTF.

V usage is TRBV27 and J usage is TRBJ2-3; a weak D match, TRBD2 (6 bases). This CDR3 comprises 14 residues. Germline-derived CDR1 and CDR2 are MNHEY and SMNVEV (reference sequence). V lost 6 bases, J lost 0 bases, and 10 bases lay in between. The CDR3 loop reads CASRLGTSTDTQYF. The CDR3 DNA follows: TGTGCCAGCAGGCTCGGGACTAGCACAGATACGCAGTATTTT.

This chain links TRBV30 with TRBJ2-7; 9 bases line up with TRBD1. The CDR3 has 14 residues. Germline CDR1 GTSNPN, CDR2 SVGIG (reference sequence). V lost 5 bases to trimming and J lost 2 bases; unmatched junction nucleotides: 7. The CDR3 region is CAWGRTGVTYEQYF. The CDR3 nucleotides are TGTGCCTGGGGGAGGACAGGGGTTACCTACGAGCAGTACTTC.

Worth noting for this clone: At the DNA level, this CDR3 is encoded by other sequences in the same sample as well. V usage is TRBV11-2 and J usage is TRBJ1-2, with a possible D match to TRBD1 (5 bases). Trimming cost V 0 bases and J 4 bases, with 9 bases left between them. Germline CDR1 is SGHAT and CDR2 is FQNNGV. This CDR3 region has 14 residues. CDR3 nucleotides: TGTGCCAGCAGCTTAGATCGGGGGACCTATGGCTACACCTTC. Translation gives CASSLDRGTYGYTF.